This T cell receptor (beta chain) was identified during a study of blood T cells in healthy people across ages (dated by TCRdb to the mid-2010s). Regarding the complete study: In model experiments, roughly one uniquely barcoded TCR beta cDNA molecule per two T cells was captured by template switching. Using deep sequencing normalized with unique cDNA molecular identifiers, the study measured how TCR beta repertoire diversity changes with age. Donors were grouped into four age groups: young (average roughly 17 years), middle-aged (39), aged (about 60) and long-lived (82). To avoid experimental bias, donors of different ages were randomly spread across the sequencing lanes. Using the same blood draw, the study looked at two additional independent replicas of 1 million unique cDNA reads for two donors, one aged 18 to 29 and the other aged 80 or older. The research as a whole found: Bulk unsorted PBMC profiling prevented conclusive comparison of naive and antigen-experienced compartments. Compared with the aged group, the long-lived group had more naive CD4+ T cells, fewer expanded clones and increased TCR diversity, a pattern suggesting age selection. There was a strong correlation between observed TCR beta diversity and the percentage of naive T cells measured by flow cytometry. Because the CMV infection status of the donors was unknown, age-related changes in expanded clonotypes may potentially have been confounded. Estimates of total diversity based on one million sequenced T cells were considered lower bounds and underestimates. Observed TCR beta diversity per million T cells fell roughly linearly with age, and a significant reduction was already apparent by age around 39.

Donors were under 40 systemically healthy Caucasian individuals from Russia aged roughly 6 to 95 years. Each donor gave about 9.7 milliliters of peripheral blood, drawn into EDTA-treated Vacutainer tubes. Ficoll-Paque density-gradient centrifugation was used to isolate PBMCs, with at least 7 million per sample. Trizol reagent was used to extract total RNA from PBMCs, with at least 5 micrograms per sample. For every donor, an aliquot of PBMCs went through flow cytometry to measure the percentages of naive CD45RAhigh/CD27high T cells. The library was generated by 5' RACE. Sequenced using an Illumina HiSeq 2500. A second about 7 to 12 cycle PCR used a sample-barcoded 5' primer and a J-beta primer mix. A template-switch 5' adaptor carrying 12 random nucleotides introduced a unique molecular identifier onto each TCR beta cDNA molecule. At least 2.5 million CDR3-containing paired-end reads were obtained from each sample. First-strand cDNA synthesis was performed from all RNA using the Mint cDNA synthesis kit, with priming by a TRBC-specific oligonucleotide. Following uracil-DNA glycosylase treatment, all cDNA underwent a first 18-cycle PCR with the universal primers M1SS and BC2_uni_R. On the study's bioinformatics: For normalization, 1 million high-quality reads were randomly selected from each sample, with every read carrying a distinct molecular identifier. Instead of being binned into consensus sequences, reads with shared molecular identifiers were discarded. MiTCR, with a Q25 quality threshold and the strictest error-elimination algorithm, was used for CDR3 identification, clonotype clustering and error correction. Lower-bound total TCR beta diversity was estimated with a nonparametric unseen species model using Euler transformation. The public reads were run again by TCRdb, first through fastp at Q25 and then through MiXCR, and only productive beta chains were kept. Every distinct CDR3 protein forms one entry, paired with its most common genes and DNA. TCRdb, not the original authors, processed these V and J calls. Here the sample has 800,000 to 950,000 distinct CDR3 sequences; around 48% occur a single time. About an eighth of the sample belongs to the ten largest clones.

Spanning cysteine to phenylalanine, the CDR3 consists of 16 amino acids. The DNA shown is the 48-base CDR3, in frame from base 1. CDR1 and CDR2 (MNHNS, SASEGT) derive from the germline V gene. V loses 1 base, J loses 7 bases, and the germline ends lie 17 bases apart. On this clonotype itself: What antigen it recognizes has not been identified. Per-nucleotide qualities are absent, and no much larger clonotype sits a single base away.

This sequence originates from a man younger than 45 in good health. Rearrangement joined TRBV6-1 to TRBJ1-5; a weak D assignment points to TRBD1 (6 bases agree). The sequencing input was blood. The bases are TGTGCCAGCAGTGAAGTCGGGGGCGCGAGGTCCCAGCCCCAGCATTTT. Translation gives CASSEVGGARSQPQHF.